This is a list of T cell receptor beta chains from one sample in a study of control samples from healthy donors and cancer patients. Clones were sequenced by immunoSEQ multiplex PCR, and TCRdb holds only the in-frame ones, with some missing. The table shows more than 150,000 clones, with roughly 91% occurring only once. The sequencing input was blood. These receptors were collected from a man younger than 35 in good health. The CDR3 runs from the conserved cysteine through the conserved F or W. A D gene is named only where the DNA matches it firmly. Size values are once, few and many counts, or a class for expanded clones, and some rows have none.

v_gene: TRBV10-3
j_gene: TRBJ2-7
abundance: NA
d_gene: NA
CDR3nt: TGTGCCATCAGAGCGGGTCCCGAGCAGTACTTC
CDR3aa: CAIRAGPEQYF

v_gene: TRBV12-3/TRBV12-4
j_gene: TRBJ2-3
abundance: NA
d_gene: NA
CDR3nt: TGTGCCAGCAGTCCCAGGGGGGCAGATACGCAGTATTTT
CDR3aa: CASSPRGADTQYF

v_gene: TRBV23-1
j_gene: TRBJ1-1
abundance: once
d_gene: NA
CDR3nt: TGCGCCAGCAGTCAATCGAAAACGGACAGTGAAGCTTTCTTT
CDR3aa: CASSQSKTDSEAFF

v_gene: TRBV5-4
j_gene: TRBJ1-1
abundance: NA
d_gene: NA
CDR3nt: TGTGCCAGCAGCTGGGACGAGGCTGAAGCTTTCTTT
CDR3aa: CASSWDEAEAFF

v_gene: TRBV11-3
j_gene: TRBJ1-3
abundance: NA
d_gene: TRBD1
CDR3nt: TGTGCCAGCAGTTCACCCTTCGGGACAGTCTTTGCGAGCTCTGGAAACACCATATATTTT
CDR3aa: CASSSPFGTVFASSGNTIYF

v_gene: TRBV24-1
j_gene: TRBJ2-7
abundance: NA
d_gene: TRBD1
CDR3nt: TGTGCCACCAGCGGGGACAGGGCACCCTACGAGCAGTACTTC
CDR3aa: CATSGDRAPYEQYF

v_gene: TRBV27
j_gene: TRBJ2-3
abundance: NA
d_gene: NA
CDR3nt: TGTGCCAGCAGTTCCTCCTTGGCGGTGAGCACAGATACGCAGTATTTT
CDR3aa: CASSSSLAVSTDTQYF

v_gene: TRBV5-1
j_gene: TRBJ2-1
abundance: NA
d_gene: TRBD2
CDR3nt: TGCGCCAGCAGGCCCGGGGGGAGGTCCTACAATGAGCAGTTCTTC
CDR3aa: CASRPGGRSYNEQFF

v_gene: TRBV19
j_gene: TRBJ2-7
abundance: NA
d_gene: NA
CDR3nt: TGTGCCAGTAGTTCAGGGTACGAGCAGTACTTC
CDR3aa: CASSSGYEQYF

v_gene: TRBV27
j_gene: TRBJ2-7
abundance: once
d_gene: TRBD1
CDR3nt: TGTGCCAGCAGTTTATACGGACAGGGCACCGAGCAGTACTTC
CDR3aa: CASSLYGQGTEQYF

v_gene: TRBV5-5
j_gene: TRBJ1-3
abundance: NA
d_gene: TRBD1
CDR3nt: TGTGCCAGCGGAGGATCGACAGGGCGGTCTGGAAACACCATATATTTT
CDR3aa: CASGGSTGRSGNTIYF

v_gene: TRBV3-1/TRBV3-2
j_gene: TRBJ2-7
abundance: few
d_gene: NA
CDR3nt: TGTGCCAGCAGCCAGGTTATTTTCTACGAGCAGTACTTC
CDR3aa: CASSQVIFYEQYF

v_gene: TRBV7-3
j_gene: TRBJ2-2
abundance: NA
d_gene: NA
CDR3nt: TGTGCCAGCAGCTTCTCCGGGACGCCAGGCACCGGGGAGCTGTTTTTT
CDR3aa: CASSFSGTPGTGELFF

v_gene: TRBV6-5
j_gene: TRBJ1-6
abundance: NA
d_gene: NA
CDR3nt: TGTGCCAGCTTCCGGGGATTTAATTCACCCCTCCACTTT
CDR3aa: CASFRGFNSPLHF

v_gene: TRBV27
j_gene: TRBJ2-1
abundance: once
d_gene: TRBD2
CDR3nt: TGTGCCAGCAGTTTATACACTAGCGGGGGGAATAATGAGCAGTTCTTC
CDR3aa: CASSLYTSGGNNEQFF

v_gene: TRBV12-5
j_gene: TRBJ2-2
abundance: NA
d_gene: NA
CDR3nt: TGTGCTAGTGGTTTGGGGGGTTGGAACACCGGGGAGCTGTTTTTT
CDR3aa: CASGLGGWNTGELFF

v_gene: TRBV7-6
j_gene: TRBJ2-7
abundance: NA
d_gene: TRBD1
CDR3nt: TGTGCCAGCAGCTTAGCAGCCGGACAGGGGTTGAGGGAGCAGTACTTC
CDR3aa: CASSLAAGQGLREQYF

v_gene: TRBV6-5
j_gene: TRBJ2-7
abundance: NA
d_gene: NA
CDR3nt: TGTGCCAGCAGACTTACAGGGCAACCTGGTTACGAGCAGTACTTC
CDR3aa: CASRLTGQPGYEQYF

v_gene: TRBV2
j_gene: TRBJ1-1
abundance: NA
d_gene: NA
CDR3nt: TGTGCCAGCAGTGGGGGACCCCGCCCGACAAACACTGAAGCTTTCTTT
CDR3aa: CASSGGPRPTNTEAFF

v_gene: TRBV28
j_gene: TRBJ1-3
abundance: few
d_gene: TRBD1
CDR3nt: TGTGCCAGCAGGCCAACAGGGGATGGTGGAAACACCATATATTTT
CDR3aa: CASRPTGDGGNTIYF

v_gene: TRBV6-1
j_gene: TRBJ1-3
abundance: few
d_gene: TRBD1
CDR3nt: TGTGCCAGCAGTGAAGAAGGGGGACAGGGTGGGTACACCATATATTTT
CDR3aa: CASSEEGGQGGYTIYF

v_gene: TRBV18
j_gene: TRBJ2-6
abundance: NA
d_gene: NA
CDR3nt: TGTGCCAGCTCCTTAGGGCTTTTAACTGGGGCCAACGTCCTGACTTTC
CDR3aa: CASSLGLLTGANVLTF

v_gene: TRBV7-6
j_gene: TRBJ2-7
abundance: NA
d_gene: TRBD1
CDR3nt: TGTGCCAGCAGCTCGGGACAGGGGCGAGTCGAGCAGTACTTC
CDR3aa: CASSSGQGRVEQYF

v_gene: TRBV5-1
j_gene: TRBJ2-1
abundance: NA
d_gene: NA
CDR3nt: TGCGCCAGCAGCTTGGTCTCAGGCTCCTACAATGAGCAGTTCTTC
CDR3aa: CASSLVSGSYNEQFF

v_gene: TRBV7-2
j_gene: TRBJ1-2
abundance: NA
d_gene: NA
CDR3nt: TGTGCCAGCAGCTTGAACAGTAACTATGGCTACACCTTC
CDR3aa: CASSLNSNYGYTF

v_gene: TRBV18
j_gene: TRBJ1-3
abundance: NA
d_gene: NA
CDR3nt: TGTGCCAGCTCACCCTCCCTAGGCTCTGGAAACACCATATATTTT
CDR3aa: CASSPSLGSGNTIYF

v_gene: TRBV2
j_gene: TRBJ1-1
abundance: NA
d_gene: TRBD1
CDR3nt: TGTGCCAGCAGCCTATCCACAGGGGCGACTGAAGCTTTCTTT
CDR3aa: CASSLSTGATEAFF

v_gene: TRBV5-1
j_gene: TRBJ1-1
abundance: NA
d_gene: NA
CDR3nt: TGCGCCAGCAGCTTGGTCAGGGGAGGGGGGACTGAAGCTTTCTTT
CDR3aa: CASSLVRGGGTEAFF

v_gene: TRBV5-1
j_gene: TRBJ1-4
abundance: NA
d_gene: NA
CDR3nt: TGCGCCAGCAGCTTGGCCGGGTTTGAAAAACTGTTTTTT
CDR3aa: CASSLAGFEKLFF

v_gene: TRBV5-1
j_gene: TRBJ2-2
abundance: NA
d_gene: NA
CDR3nt: TGCGCCAGCAGCTCAGACTACGCTCAACCTAGCACCACCGGGGAGCTGTTTTTT
CDR3aa: CASSSDYAQPSTTGELFF

v_gene: TRBV5-1
j_gene: TRBJ1-1
abundance: NA
d_gene: NA
CDR3nt: TGCGCCAGCAGCTTGGGACAGGACACTGAAGCTTTCTTT
CDR3aa: CASSLGQDTEAFF

v_gene: TRBV19
j_gene: TRBJ1-1
abundance: NA
d_gene: TRBD1
CDR3nt: TGTGCCAGTAGTACCCAATCGACAGGGCGGGCTTTCTTT
CDR3aa: CASSTQSTGRAFF

v_gene: TRBV5-4
j_gene: TRBJ2-1
abundance: once
d_gene: NA
CDR3nt: TGTGCCAGCAGCGCGGGGACAGCCCTCTACAATGAGCAGTTCTTC
CDR3aa: CASSAGTALYNEQFF

v_gene: TRBV19
j_gene: TRBJ2-2
abundance: NA
d_gene: TRBD2
CDR3nt: TGTGCCAGTAGTAAACTAGCGGGGATAGAATTCGCGAACACCGGGGAGCTGTTTTTT
CDR3aa: CASSKLAGIEFANTGELFF

v_gene: TRBV12-3/TRBV12-4
j_gene: TRBJ2-7
abundance: NA
d_gene: TRBD1
CDR3nt: TGTGCCAGCAGTTTCGATCCGGGACAGCAGCAGTACTTC
CDR3aa: CASSFDPGQQQYF

v_gene: TRBV7-8
j_gene: TRBJ2-1
abundance: once
d_gene: TRBD2
CDR3nt: TGTGCCAGCAGCTCCGCGGGGGGGCGGGAAGGGTGGCAGTTCTTC
CDR3aa: CASSSAGGREGWQFF

v_gene: TRBV5-1
j_gene: TRBJ1-1
abundance: NA
d_gene: NA
CDR3nt: TGCGCCAGCAGTACGGACCTAAACACTGAAGCTTTCTTT
CDR3aa: CASSTDLNTEAFF

v_gene: TRBV23-1
j_gene: TRBJ1-6
abundance: few
d_gene: NA
CDR3nt: TGCGCCAGCAGTCAGGCAGGGGCTTCACCCCTCCACTTT
CDR3aa: CASSQAGASPLHF

v_gene: TRBV3-1/TRBV3-2
j_gene: TRBJ1-4
abundance: once
d_gene: NA
CDR3nt: TGTGCCAGCAGCCAGGTCTATGGTGCCCAGGGGCAGGGGACTAATGAAAAACTGTTTTTT
CDR3aa: CASSQVYGAQGQGTNEKLFF

v_gene: TRBV21-1
j_gene: TRBJ1-4
abundance: NA
d_gene: NA
CDR3nt: TGTGCCAGCAGCAAAGCGCATGACGGGGATGAAAAACTGTTTTTT
CDR3aa: CASSKAHDGDEKLFF

v_gene: TRBV7-2
j_gene: TRBJ1-6
abundance: NA
d_gene: NA
CDR3nt: TGTGCCAGCAGCCTTTTGGGGTCCTATAATTCACCCCTCCACTTT
CDR3aa: CASSLLGSYNSPLHF

v_gene: TRBV5-1
j_gene: TRBJ2-5
abundance: NA
d_gene: TRBD2
CDR3nt: TGCGCCAGCAGCCTCCCTAGCGGGGGTTATCAAGAGACCCAGTACTTC
CDR3aa: CASSLPSGGYQETQYF

v_gene: TRBV6-5
j_gene: TRBJ2-2
abundance: NA
d_gene: NA
CDR3nt: TGTGCCAGCAGTAGAGGACAGATCACCGGGGAGCTGTTTTTT
CDR3aa: CASSRGQITGELFF

v_gene: TRBV13
j_gene: TRBJ2-1
abundance: NA
d_gene: NA
CDR3nt: TGTGCCAGCAGTAACGACAATGAGCAGTTCTTC
CDR3aa: CASSNDNEQFF

v_gene: TRBV29-1
j_gene: TRBJ1-1
abundance: NA
d_gene: NA
CDR3nt: TGCAGCGTTGAGGGGACCCTCAACACTGAAGCTTTCTTT
CDR3aa: CSVEGTLNTEAFF

v_gene: TRBV18
j_gene: TRBJ1-2
abundance: NA
d_gene: NA
CDR3nt: TGTGCCAGCTCACCAGCCAGTTCCACTAACTATGGCTACACCTTC
CDR3aa: CASSPASSTNYGYTF

v_gene: TRBV19
j_gene: TRBJ1-1
abundance: NA
d_gene: NA
CDR3nt: TGTGCCAGTAGTATACAGGGGACGAACACTGAAGCTTTCTTT
CDR3aa: CASSIQGTNTEAFF

v_gene: TRBV27
j_gene: TRBJ2-1
abundance: NA
d_gene: NA
CDR3nt: TGTGCCAGCACCCCCCGGGGGAGCTCCTACAATGAGCAGTTCTTC
CDR3aa: CASTPRGSSYNEQFF

v_gene: TRBV5-1
j_gene: TRBJ2-3
abundance: NA
d_gene: NA
CDR3nt: TGCGCCAGCAGCTTGGACCCGGCAGATACGCAGTATTTT
CDR3aa: CASSLDPADTQYF

v_gene: TRBV10-2
j_gene: TRBJ2-5
abundance: once
d_gene: NA
CDR3nt: TGCGCCAGCAGTGACCAGGGTGAGACCCAGTACTTC
CDR3aa: CASSDQGETQYF

v_gene: TRBV14
j_gene: TRBJ1-1
abundance: NA
d_gene: NA
CDR3nt: TGTGCCAGCAGCCGATACACTGAAGCTTTCTTT
CDR3aa: CASSRYTEAFF

v_gene: TRBV6-1
j_gene: TRBJ2-1
abundance: NA
d_gene: TRBD1
CDR3nt: TGTGCCAGCAGTGTTAGTTCGGGACAGGGGAACAATGAGCAGTTCTTC
CDR3aa: CASSVSSGQGNNEQFF

v_gene: TRBV6-5
j_gene: TRBJ1-5
abundance: once
d_gene: TRBD1
CDR3nt: TGTGCCAGCAGCCTAACAGGGGCAAGGCAGCCCCAGCATTTT
CDR3aa: CASSLTGARQPQHF

v_gene: TRBV27
j_gene: TRBJ2-7
abundance: NA
d_gene: TRBD1
CDR3nt: TGTGCCAGCAGTTTATTCAGGGGGAGAACCTACGAGCAGTACTTC
CDR3aa: CASSLFRGRTYEQYF

v_gene: TRBV6-5
j_gene: TRBJ2-3
abundance: NA
d_gene: NA
CDR3nt: TGTGCCAGCAGTCTGTTAAGCAGCACAGATACGCAGTATTTT
CDR3aa: CASSLLSSTDTQYF

v_gene: TRBV6-5
j_gene: TRBJ1-5
abundance: NA
d_gene: NA
CDR3nt: TGTGCCAGCAGTTACTCCTGGACGCCTGCGAATCAGCCCCAGCATTTT
CDR3aa: CASSYSWTPANQPQHF

v_gene: TRBV5-4
j_gene: TRBJ2-1
abundance: NA
d_gene: TRBD1
CDR3nt: TGTGCCAGCAGCTCCAGGAACGCAGGGGGCAATGAGCAGTTCTTC
CDR3aa: CASSSRNAGGNEQFF

v_gene: TRBV14
j_gene: TRBJ1-2
abundance: NA
d_gene: TRBD1
CDR3nt: TGTGCCAGCAGCAGATTCGACAGGGAATATGGCTACACCTTC
CDR3aa: CASSRFDREYGYTF

v_gene: TRBV6-5
j_gene: TRBJ1-5
abundance: NA
d_gene: TRBD1
CDR3nt: TGTGCCAGCAGCAGGGACAGGGGCCAGGACCAGCCCCAGCATTTT
CDR3aa: CASSRDRGQDQPQHF

v_gene: TRBV14
j_gene: TRBJ2-3
abundance: NA
d_gene: NA
CDR3nt: TGTGCCAGCAGCCAACACAGCGGACTTACGCAGTATTTT
CDR3aa: CASSQHSGLTQYF